This T cell receptor beta chain was obtained from a study of a mutant IDH1 vaccine in newly diagnosed glioma. Across the study: Vaccinations, eight in total, occurred in weeks 1, 3, 5, 7, 11, 15, 19, 23. Treatment recipients were 62.5% male and around 40% female, and their mean age was about 39 years. Those enrolled had earlier been treated with radiotherapy, temozolomide, or both, mostly both.

Looked up from germline, CDR1 is MNHEY and CDR2 is SVGAGI. The V end lost 2 bases, the J end lost 7 bases, and 20 bases lay between the germline ends. This CDR3 comprises 16 residues. Only in-frame clones appear in the TCRdb table, and some are missing; sequencing was by immunoSEQ multiplex PCR. The sample contains just over 65,000 clones, about 87% of which appear only once. This clone has just one count. Its antigen is still unknown. Points from the study as a whole: Patients mounted vaccine-induced immune responses in just over 90% of cases.

As for time point: week 23, last vaccination. Each dose of the vaccine consisted of 300 ug of mutant IDH1 20-mer peptide, with topical imiquimod. The material was PBMCs, obtained from a glioma patient whose treatment included an IDH1 peptide vaccine. The chain has TRBV6-5 and TRBJ2-5; possibly TRBD2 for D (6 bases). The clonotype originates from a man between 18 and 35 years old with glioma. The CDR3 is CASSYAYRDSVATQYF. Written as DNA, the CDR3 is TGTGCCAGCAGTTACGCTTACCGGGACTCAGTAGCGACCCAGTACTTC.